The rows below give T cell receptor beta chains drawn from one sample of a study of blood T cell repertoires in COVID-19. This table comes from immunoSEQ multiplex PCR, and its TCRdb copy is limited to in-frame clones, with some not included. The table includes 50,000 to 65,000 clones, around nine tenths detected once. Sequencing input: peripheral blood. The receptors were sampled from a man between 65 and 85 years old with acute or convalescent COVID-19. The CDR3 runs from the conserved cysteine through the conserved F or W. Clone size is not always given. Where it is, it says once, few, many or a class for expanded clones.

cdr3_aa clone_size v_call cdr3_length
CASSLIQGEREQYF . TRBV5-4 14
CATPGGLGQPQHF . TRBV28 13
CASSGAGGRGEQFF . TRBV10-1 14
CASSIPPTGQPQHF . TRBV19 14
CASSQGEGLAVYEQYF . TRBV4-1 16
CASSPDRAYSPLHF . TRBV5-4 14
CASSFRGAGNTIYF . TRBV28 14
CASSLSANYGYTF . TRBV5-1 13
CASRPPGVNTGELFF few TRBV5-1 15
CASSLVARGNSPLHF . TRBV11-2 15
CSVVAESNQPQHF . TRBV29-1 13
CASIGSGGTGELFF . TRBV2 14
CATRAQGTLSEQYF . TRBV10-3 14
CASRQGQGRYGYTF . TRBV6-5 14
CASSSRGANYGYTF . TRBV6-6 14
CASSWGTGENQPQHF . TRBV9 15
CASRAGVQVFF . TRBV10-1 11
CAWSRLGGDGYTF . TRBV30 13
CASSERGWNTEAFF . TRBV6-1 14
CARRDRGHEQYF few TRBV23-1 12
CASSWLAGEVEQYF . TRBV5-1 14
CASSRAGGEETQYF . TRBV5-5 14